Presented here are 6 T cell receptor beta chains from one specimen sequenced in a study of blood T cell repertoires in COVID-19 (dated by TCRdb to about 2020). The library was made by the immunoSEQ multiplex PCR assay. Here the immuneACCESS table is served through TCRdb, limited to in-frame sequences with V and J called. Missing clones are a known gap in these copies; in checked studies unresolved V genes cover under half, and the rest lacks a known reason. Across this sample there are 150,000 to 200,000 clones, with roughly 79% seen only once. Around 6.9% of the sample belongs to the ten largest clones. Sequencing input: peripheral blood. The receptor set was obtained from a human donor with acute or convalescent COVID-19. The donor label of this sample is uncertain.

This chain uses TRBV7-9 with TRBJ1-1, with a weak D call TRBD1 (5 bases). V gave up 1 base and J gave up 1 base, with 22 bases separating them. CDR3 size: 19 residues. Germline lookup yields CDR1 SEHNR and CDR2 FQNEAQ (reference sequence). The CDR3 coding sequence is TGTGCCAGCAGCTTAGTATTTTCGGGGGTTCAGGAGGGGAACACTGAAGCTTTCTTT. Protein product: CASSLVFSGVQEGNTEAFF.

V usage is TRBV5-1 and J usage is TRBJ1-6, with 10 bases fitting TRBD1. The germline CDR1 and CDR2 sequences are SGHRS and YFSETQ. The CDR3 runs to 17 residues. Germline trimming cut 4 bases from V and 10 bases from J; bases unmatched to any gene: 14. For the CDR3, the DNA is TGCGCCAGCAGCCCGACCGGGACAGGGGATGGGAACTCACCCCTCCACTTT. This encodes CASSPTGTGDGNSPLHF.

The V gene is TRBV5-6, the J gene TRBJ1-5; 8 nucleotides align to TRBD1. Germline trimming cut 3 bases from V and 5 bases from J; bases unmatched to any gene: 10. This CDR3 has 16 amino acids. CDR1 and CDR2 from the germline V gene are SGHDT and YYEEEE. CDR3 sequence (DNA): TGTGCCAGCAGCTACGACAGGGGCAGGGGTGATCAGCCCCAGCATTTT. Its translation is CASSYDRGRGDQPQHF.

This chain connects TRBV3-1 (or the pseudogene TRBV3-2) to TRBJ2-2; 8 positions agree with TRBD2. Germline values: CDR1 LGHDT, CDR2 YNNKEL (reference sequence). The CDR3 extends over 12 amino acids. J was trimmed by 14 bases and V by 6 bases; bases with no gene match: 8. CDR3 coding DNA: TGTGCCAGCAGTACCGGGACTAGGCATCTGTTTTTT. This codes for CASSTGTRHLFF.

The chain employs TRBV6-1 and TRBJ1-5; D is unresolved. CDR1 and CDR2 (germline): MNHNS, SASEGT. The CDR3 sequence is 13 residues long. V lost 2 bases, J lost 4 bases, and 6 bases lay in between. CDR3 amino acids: CASSERENQPQHF. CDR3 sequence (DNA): TGTGCCAGCAGTGAAAGGGAGAATCAGCCCCAGCATTTT.

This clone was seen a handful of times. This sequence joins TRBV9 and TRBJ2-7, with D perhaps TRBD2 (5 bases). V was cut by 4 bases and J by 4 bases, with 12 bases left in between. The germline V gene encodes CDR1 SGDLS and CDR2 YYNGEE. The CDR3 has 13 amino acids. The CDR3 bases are TGTGCCAGCAGCCCCTCAGGACTGTACGAGCAGTACTTC. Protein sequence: CASSPSGLYEQYF.